The 2 T cell receptor beta chains listed next were all sequenced from one sample in a study of T-cell memory formation after mild COVID-19 (dated by TCRdb to the early 2020s). To prepare the library, 5' RACE was applied. The sequencer listed for this sample is Illumina NovaSeq 6000. TCRdb took the public reads, trimmed them with fastp at Q25, ran MiXCR for clone calling and kept in-frame beta chains. Under each unique CDR3 protein, matching rows form one entry showing the most common genes and DNA. Counted in this sample were roughly 42,000 distinct CDR3 sequences; under 7.5% of them appeared once. Approximately 1.3% of the sample comes from the top ten. Source material: PBMCs or a T cell subset sorted from them (not recorded which). Receptor source: a man in his late teens or twenties who had mild COVID-19 (a few samples of this study predate the infection). The sample titles of this study are shuffled in the database, so cell type and time point are left out; the donor was told from shared clones.

This clonotype occurred a few times. This chain connects TRBV7-9 to TRBJ2-2, with D possibly TRBD1 on 5 matching bases. The CDR3 sequence is 15 residues long. The germline CDR1 and CDR2 sequences are SEHNR and FQNEAQ (reference sequence). V was cut by 5 bases and J by 4 bases, with 14 bases left in between. CDR3 coding DNA: TGTGCCAGCAGCCCGATGGCAGGGATCACCGGGGAGCTGTTTTTT. Translated, it gives CASSPMAGITGELFF. The whole variable domain, filled in from reference TRBV7-9 and TRBJ2-2, reads DTGVSQNPRHKITKRGQNVTFRCDPISEHNRLYWYRQTLGQGPEFLTYFQNEAQLEKSRLLSDRFSAERPKGSFSTLEIQRTEQGDSAMYLCASSPMAGITGELFFGEGSRLTVL.

This clonotype was counted a few times. The genes are TRBV5-1 and TRBJ1-1, with 7 bases lining up with TRBD1. CDR1 is SGHRS, CDR2 YFSETQ, per germline. V lost 3 bases and J lost 0; bases outside the gene matches: 2. This CDR3 has 14 residues. DNA of the CDR3: TGCGCCAGCAGCTCGACAGGGATGAACACTGAAGCTTTCTTT. The encoded protein is CASSSTGMNTEAFF. The whole variable domain, remainder taken from reference TRBV5-1 and TRBJ1-1, is KAGVTQTPRYLIKTRGQQVTLSCSPISGHRSVSWYQQTPGQGLQFLFEYFSETQRNKGNFPGRFSGRQFSNSRSEMNVSTLELGDSALYLCASSSTGMNTEAFFGQGTRLTVV.